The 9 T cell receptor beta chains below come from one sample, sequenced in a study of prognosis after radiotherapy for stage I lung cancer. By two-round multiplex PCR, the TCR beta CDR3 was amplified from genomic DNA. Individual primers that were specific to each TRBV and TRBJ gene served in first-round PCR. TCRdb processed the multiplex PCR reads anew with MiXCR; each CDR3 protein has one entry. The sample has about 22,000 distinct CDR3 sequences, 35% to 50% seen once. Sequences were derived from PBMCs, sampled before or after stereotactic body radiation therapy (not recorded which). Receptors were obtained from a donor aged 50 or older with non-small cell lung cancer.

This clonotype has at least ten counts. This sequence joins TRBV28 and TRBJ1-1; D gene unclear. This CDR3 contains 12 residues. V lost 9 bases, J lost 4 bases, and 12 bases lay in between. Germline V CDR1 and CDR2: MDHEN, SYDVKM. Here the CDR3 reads CASTRIGTEAFF. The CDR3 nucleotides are TGTGCCAGTACCAGGATCGGCACTGAAGCTTTCTTT.

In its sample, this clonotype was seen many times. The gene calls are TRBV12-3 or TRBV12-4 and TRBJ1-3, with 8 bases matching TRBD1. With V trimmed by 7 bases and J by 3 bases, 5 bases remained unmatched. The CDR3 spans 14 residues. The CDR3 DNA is TGTGCCAGCACCACAGGGGGTAATGGAAACACCATATATTTT. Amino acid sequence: CASTTGGNGNTIYF.

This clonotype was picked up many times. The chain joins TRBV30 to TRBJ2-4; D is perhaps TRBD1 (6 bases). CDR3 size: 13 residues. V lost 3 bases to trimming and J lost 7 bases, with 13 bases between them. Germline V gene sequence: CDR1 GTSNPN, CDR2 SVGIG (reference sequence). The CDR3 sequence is CAWSLDSRNIQYF. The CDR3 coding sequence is TGTGCCTGGAGCCTGGACAGCCGGAACATTCAGTACTTC.

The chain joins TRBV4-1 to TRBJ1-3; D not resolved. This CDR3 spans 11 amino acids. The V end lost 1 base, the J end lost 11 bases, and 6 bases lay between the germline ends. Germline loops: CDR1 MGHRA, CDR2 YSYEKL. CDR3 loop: CASSQVGAIYF. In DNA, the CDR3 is TGCGCCAGCAGCCAAGTGGGCGCCATATATTTT.

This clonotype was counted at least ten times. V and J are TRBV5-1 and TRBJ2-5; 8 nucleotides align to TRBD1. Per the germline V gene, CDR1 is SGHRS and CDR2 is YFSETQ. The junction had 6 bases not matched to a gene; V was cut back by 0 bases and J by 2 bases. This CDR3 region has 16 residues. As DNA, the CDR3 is TGCGCCAGCAGCTTGGCCCAGGGGGCCTTTCAAGAGACCCAGTACTTC. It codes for CASSLAQGAFQETQYF.

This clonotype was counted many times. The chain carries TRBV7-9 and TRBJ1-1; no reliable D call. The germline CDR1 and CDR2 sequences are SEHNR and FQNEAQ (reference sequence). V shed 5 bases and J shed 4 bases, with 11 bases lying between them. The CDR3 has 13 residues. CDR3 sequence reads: CASSPRAGTEAFF. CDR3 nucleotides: TGTGCCAGCAGCCCGAGGGCCGGCACTGAAGCTTTCTTT.

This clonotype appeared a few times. The CDR3 DNA sequence: TGCAGTGCTAGAGATGTGGGGGGACTAGCGGGGTATAGGCAGTACTTC. Residues: CSARDVGGLAGYRQYF. The rearrangement links TRBV20-1 to TRBJ2-7, with TRBD2 matching over 13 bases. Germline V gives CDR1 DFQATT, CDR2 SNEGSKA (reference sequence). V was pared by 0 bases and J by 9 bases, with 11 bases of the junction left unmatched. The CDR3 length is 16 residues.

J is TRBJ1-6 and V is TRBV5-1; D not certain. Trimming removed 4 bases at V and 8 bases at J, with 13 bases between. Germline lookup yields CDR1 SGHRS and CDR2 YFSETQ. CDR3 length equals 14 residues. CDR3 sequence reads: CASSPPGTDSPLHF. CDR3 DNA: TGCGCCAGCAGCCCCCCGGGAACGGATTCACCCCTCCACTTT.

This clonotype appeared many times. The CDR3 loop reads CSTRQGGDEKLFF. The CDR3 DNA follows: TGCAGCACTAGACAGGGGGGGGATGAAAAACTGTTTTTT. V is TRBV20-1 and J is TRBJ1-4; 9 nucleotides line up with TRBD1. This CDR3 has 13 residues. Looked up from germline, CDR1 is DFQATT and CDR2 is SNEGSKA (reference sequence).